This T cell receptor (beta chain) was identified during a study of naive and memory T cell subsets. An oligonucleotide containing a UMI was ligated to the 3' end of TCR cDNA. Unsorted total RNA, about 1 to 1000 ng, was DNase treated before reverse transcription. Amplification of ligated cDNA took four PCR rounds with SP2 and nested alpha and beta constant primers. A single record per CDR3 protein comes from TCRdb applying MiXCR to the 5' RACE reads. This table has tens of thousands of distinct CDR3 sequences, 5.5% to 8.5% appearing once. After removal of 5 bases from V and 1 base from J, the junction contained 11 bases not matched to a gene. The CDR3 extends over 16 amino acids. Germline assignment: CDR1 DFQATT and CDR2 SNEGSKA (reference sequence).

The chain couples TRBV20-1 to TRBJ1-1; the match to TRBD1 covers 9 bases. The source of this sequence is a male donor in good health. The CDR3, as DNA: TGCAGTGCTGGGTCAATGGGGACAGGGCGGAACACTGAAGCTTTCTTT. This codes for CSAGSMGTGRNTEAFF.